This T cell receptor beta chain derives from a study of Ad26.COV2.S vaccination and SARS-CoV-2 variants. Study context: Into the muscle, Ad26.COV2.S was dosed once or twice, 56 days apart. Study-wide results and caveats: The study found higher spike-specific TCR breadth in vaccine than placebo recipients. Researchers cautioned that TCR breadth and depth analyses may have underestimated total T cell responses.

To note about this clone: Its antigen is currently unknown.

The method was immunoSEQ multiplex PCR; TCRdb's version includes in-frame clones alone and lacks a portion of them. This sample carries around 300,000 clones, roughly 90% of them seen once, and the ten largest clones take about 5%. Trimming left V 9 bases short and J 0 bases short, with 13 bases between. The germline V gene has CDR1 SGHRS and CDR2 YFSETQ. The CDR3 consists of 15 residues. Treatment in this sample: 15 to 20 received Ad26.COV2.S at low or high dose, single or two shots; 5 received placebo; per-sample allocation not given. Collection of the samples took place on day 63 after the first injection of vaccine or placebo.

The sequencing used peripheral blood, collected in a trial of Ad26.COV2.S vaccine versus placebo. The chain carries TRBV5-1 and TRBJ1-6, with D possibly TRBD1 on 6 matching bases. This TCR derives from a person between 18 and 65 years old who received the Ad26.COV2.S COVID-19 vaccine or a placebo. The CDR3 loop reads CAMDDRSSYNSPLHF. DNA for the CDR3: TGCGCCATGGATGACAGGAGCTCCTATAATTCACCCCTCCACTTT.